This note documents a single T cell receptor beta chain sequence. This specimen comes from a study of T-cell reconstitution after alpha-beta-depleted transplantation in children. V dropped 5 bases and J dropped 5; count of bases not matched to a gene: 5. CDR3 length equals 14 residues. Germline V lookup: CDR1 SEHNR, CDR2 FQNEAQ (reference sequence). During its preparation, the TCRbeta library received unique molecular identifiers. TCRdb passed the PCR reads through MiXCR, listing each CDR3 protein once. This sample has about 540,000 distinct CDR3 sequences; roughly 18% occur once, and the top ten carry 3.3%.

This clonotype was sampled from a human donor who donated a stem cell graft to a child with acute lymphoblastic leukemia. The material was PBMCs from the stem cell graft donor, obtained from the stem cell graft. The rearrangement joins TRBV7-9 to TRBJ2-1; 8 nucleotides line up with TRBD1. The CDR3 DNA reads TGTGCCAGCAGCGCCGGACAGGGTAACAATGAGCAGTTCTTC. The encoded protein is CASSAGQGNNEQFF. Together with reference TRBV7-9 and TRBJ2-1, the CDR3 gives the full variable domain: DTGVSQNPRHKITKRGQNVTFRCDPISEHNRLYWYRQTLGQGPEFLTYFQNEAQLEKSRLLSDRFSAERPKGSFSTLEIQRTEQGDSAMYLCASSAGQGNNEQFFGPGTRLTVL.